This TCR beta chain was recorded in a study of T cell changes during pregnancy in multiple sclerosis. V lost 8 bases to trimming and J lost 1 base; unmatched junction nucleotides: 10. The CDR3 extends over 15 amino acids. CDR1 LNHDA and CDR2 SQIVND come from the germline V gene (reference sequence). Sequenced by immunoSEQ multiplex PCR; TCRdb stores in-frame clones only, minus some. The sample consists of around 62,000 clones, roughly nine tenths of them appearing once. The sequencing here drew on peripheral blood, taken in the first trimester of pregnancy. This clonotype was obtained from a female donor with multiple sclerosis, enrolled in a pregnancy study. This chain connects TRBV19 to TRBJ1-2, with TRBD1 matching over 7 bases. The CDR3 coding sequence is TGTGCCAGTGTCGACAGGGTGTCGTTTAACTATGGCTACACCTTC. It is translated as CASVDRVSFNYGYTF.